This TCR beta chain was profiled in a study of cytomegalovirus exposure and HLA in healthy donors. About the study: Researchers found that less than 90% of a few hundred genotyped donors fell within the Caucasian-associated ancestry cluster. Study-wide results and caveats: In a later analysis, the majority of CMV-associated beta chains seemingly showed HLA restriction. It was only CMV serostatus that was available as immune exposure information. Clonal expansion was found to be greater in HLA-associated TCR beta chains than in equally common others in a later analysis.

As to this clone: Its antigen is unidentified.

The CDR3 extends over 12 amino acids. Trimming cost V 7 bases and J 11 bases; bases outside gene matches: 9. From germline, CDR1 is SGHTS and CDR2 YDEGEE. 60 Vbeta and 13 Jbeta primers were used in PCR. This table comes from immunoSEQ multiplex PCR, and its TCRdb copy is limited to in-frame clones, with some not included. The table lists 100,000 to 150,000 clones, 70% to 85% of them singletons. The chain carries TRBV5-8 and TRBJ1-3; 7 nucleotides agree with TRBD1. The sequence derives from a human donor in good health. The material sequenced was PBMCs. CDR3 in amino acids: CASPGTDEAIYF. The DNA of the CDR3 is TGTGCCAGCCCCGGGACAGACGAGGCCATATATTTT.